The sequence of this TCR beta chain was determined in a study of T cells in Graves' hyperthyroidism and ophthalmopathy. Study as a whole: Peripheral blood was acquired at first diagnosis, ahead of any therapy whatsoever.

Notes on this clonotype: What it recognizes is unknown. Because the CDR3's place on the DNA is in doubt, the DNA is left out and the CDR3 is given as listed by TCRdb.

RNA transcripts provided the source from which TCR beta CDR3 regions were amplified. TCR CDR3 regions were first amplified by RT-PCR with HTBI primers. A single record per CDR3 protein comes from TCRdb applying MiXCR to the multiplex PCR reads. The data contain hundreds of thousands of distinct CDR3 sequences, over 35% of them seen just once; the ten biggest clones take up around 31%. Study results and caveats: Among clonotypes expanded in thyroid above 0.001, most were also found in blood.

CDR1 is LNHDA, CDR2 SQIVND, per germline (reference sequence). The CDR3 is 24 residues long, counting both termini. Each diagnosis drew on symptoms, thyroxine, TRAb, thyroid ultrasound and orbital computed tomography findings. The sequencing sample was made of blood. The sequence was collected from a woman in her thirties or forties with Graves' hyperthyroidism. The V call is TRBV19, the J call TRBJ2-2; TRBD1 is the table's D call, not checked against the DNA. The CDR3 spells CASTYGQTGANVLTFGAGTGELFF.